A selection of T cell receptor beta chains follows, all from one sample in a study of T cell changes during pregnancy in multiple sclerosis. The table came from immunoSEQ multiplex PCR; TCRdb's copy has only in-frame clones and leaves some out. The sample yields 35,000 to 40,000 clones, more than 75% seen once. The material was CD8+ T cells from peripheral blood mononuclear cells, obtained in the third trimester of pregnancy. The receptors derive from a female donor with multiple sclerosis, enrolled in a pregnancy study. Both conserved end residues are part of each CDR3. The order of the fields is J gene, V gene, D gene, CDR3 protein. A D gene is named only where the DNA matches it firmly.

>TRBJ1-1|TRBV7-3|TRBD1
CASSFRWTGGPVNTEAFF
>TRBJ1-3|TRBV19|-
CASRDRSGNTIYF
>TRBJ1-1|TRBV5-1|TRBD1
CASSLRGTGRNTEAFF
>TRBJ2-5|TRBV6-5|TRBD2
CASGPAGYGTQYF
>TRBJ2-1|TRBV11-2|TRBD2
CASSGLTSGGEQFF
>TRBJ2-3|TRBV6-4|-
CASSAKGGGAMDTQYF
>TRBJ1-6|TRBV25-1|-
CASSEGGDAPLHF
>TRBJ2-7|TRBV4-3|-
CASSQERDSETYEQYF
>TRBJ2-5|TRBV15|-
CATSRVVGAGETQYF
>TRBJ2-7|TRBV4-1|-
CASSQDPGRSYEQYF
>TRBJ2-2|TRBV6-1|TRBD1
CASSSGQGAGELFF
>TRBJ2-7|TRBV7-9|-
CASSSTPYEQYF
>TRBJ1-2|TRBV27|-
CASSLLGGTALSGYTF
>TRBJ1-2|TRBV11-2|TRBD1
CASSLLQGGIVGYTF
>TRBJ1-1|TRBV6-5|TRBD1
CASSPLWGQFEAFF
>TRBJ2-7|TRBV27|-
CASSSFWGAFGEQYF
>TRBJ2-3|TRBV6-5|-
CASSYVAGSTDTQYF
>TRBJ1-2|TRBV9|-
CASSPGRGASVYGYTF
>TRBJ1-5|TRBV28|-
CASSSTGGSNQPQHF
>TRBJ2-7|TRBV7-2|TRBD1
CASSSFPGQGSYEQYF
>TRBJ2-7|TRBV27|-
CASSFEGWSNYEQYF
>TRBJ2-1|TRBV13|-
CASTDRGGGYNEQFF
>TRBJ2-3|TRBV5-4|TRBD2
CASSLVAGKGTDTQYF
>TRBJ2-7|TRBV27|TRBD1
CASSLHVTGVHEQYF
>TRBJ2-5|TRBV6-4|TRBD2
CASSEGLAGQETQYF
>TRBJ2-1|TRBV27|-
CASSLLAGSSYNEQFF
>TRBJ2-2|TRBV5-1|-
CASSLGTGTLNTGELFF
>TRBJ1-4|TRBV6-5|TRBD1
CASRGQGLNEKLFF
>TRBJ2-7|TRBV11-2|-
CASSLEKGATSVYEQYF
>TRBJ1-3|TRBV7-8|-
CASSSDRTGNTIYF
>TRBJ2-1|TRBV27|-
CASSLGPHYNEQFF
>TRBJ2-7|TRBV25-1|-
CASSEGPRGPTWDYEQYF
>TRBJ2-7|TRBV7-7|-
CASSYSVDRLGEQYF
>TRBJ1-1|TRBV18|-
CASSPSRGVLNTEAFF
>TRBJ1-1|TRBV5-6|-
CATRMGASTEAFF
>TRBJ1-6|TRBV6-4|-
CASSAWGREKDSPLHF
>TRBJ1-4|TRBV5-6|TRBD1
CASSSGGQGRENEKLFF
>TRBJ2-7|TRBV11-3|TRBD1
CAINSGTGGGPYEQYF
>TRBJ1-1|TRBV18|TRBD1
CASSPRQGDMNTEAFF
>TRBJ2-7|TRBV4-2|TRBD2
CASSQEAGVMYEQYF
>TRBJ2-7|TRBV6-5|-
CASRPAGAYEQYF
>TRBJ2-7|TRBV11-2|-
CASSLGLYEQYF
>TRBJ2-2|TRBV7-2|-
CASHGGINTGELFF
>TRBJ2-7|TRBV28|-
CASRTQASREQYF
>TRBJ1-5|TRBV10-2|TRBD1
CASRQGVEGQPQHF
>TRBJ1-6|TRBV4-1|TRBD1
CASSQEGQTYSYNSPLHF
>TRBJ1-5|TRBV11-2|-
CASSLNPTGNQPQHF
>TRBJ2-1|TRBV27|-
CASSFWGVSNEQFF
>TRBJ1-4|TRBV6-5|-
CASSYSEGGNEKLFF
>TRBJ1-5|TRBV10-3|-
CAISGEGESNQPQHF
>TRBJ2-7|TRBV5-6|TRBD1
CASSPGTGLHEQYF
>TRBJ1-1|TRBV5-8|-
CASSLASGFEEAFF
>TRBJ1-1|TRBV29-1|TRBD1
CSVVPWTGNTEAFF
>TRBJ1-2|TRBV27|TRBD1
CASSWTGGNYGYTF